This is a list of T cell receptor beta chains from one sample in a study of lymphopenia after photon versus proton radiotherapy. Here immunoSEQ multiplex PCR was the method, and the copy in TCRdb shows in-frame clones only, minus some. The repertoire has 39,000 or so clones, 80% to 95% of them found once; the top ten carry roughly 15%. The material sequenced was peripheral blood, taken from a patient treated with photon-based radiotherapy. Receptor source: a man in his 60s with cholangiocarcinoma. Both conserved end residues are part of each CDR3. The D gene is left open where the match is weak. A row's size may be missing; if present it is once, few, many or a size class.

v_call	d_call	clone_size	j_call	cdr3_aa	cdr3_nt
TRBV28	TRBD2	-	TRBJ2-3	CASRNPGGAGTDTQYF	TGTGCCAGCAGAAACCCCGGGGGGGCGGGCACAGATACGCAGTATTTT
TRBV2	-	-	TRBJ1-2	CASSGTGLSNYGYTF	TGTGCCAGCAGTGGGACGGGCCTCTCTAACTATGGCTACACCTTC
TRBV10-3	TRBD1	-	TRBJ2-3	CAIRAGGSADTQYF	TGTGCCATCAGAGCAGGGGGTAGCGCAGATACGCAGTATTTT
TRBV20-1	-	-	TRBJ1-2	CSAGDGYGYTF	TGCAGTGCTGGGGACGGCTATGGCTACACCTTC
TRBV6-1	-	-	TRBJ1-2	CASSEGANGYTF	TGTGCCAGCAGTGAGGGGGCCAATGGCTACACCTTC
TRBV11-2	TRBD1	-	TRBJ2-5	CASSILTGWGETQYF	TGTGCCAGCAGCATCCTGACAGGGTGGGGAGAGACCCAGTACTTC
TRBV28	-	-	TRBJ2-1	CASIGYNEQFF	TGTGCCAGCATAGGATACAATGAGCAGTTCTTC
TRBV28	TRBD1	-	TRBJ1-1	CASRRDRGYSEAFF	TGTGCCAGCAGAAGGGACAGGGGGTATTCTGAAGCTTTCTTT
TRBV11-3	-	-	TRBJ1-1	CASSFRKNTEAFF	TGTGCCAGCAGCTTTCGGAAGAACACTGAAGCTTTCTTT
TRBV11-1	-	-	TRBJ1-1	CASSPGRGGLTEAFF	TGTGCCAGCAGCCCGGGTAGAGGGGGGCTCACTGAAGCTTTCTTT
TRBV23-1	-	-	TRBJ1-4	CASSPHYREKLFF	TGCGCCAGCAGTCCTCACTATCGGGAAAAACTGTTTTTT
TRBV2	-	once	TRBJ1-2	CASSEELGDLSYGYTF	TGTGCCAGCAGTGAAGAACTAGGGGATTTAAGCTATGGCTACACCTTC
TRBV14	TRBD2	-	TRBJ2-7	CASSQLAGSSYEQYF	TGTGCCAGCAGCCAACTAGCGGGGAGCTCCTACGAGCAGTACTTC
TRBV14	-	once	TRBJ2-7	CASSQPIREYEQYF	TGTGCCAGCAGCCAGCCAATAAGGGAATACGAGCAGTACTTC
TRBV4-1	-	-	TRBJ2-3	CASSQIGTDTQYF	TGCGCCAGCAGCCAAATAGGCACAGATACGCAGTATTTT
TRBV11-3	-	-	TRBJ2-1	CASSLVGTADNEQFF	TGTGCCAGCAGCTTAGTAGGGACGGCGGACAATGAGCAGTTCTTC
TRBV11-3	TRBD1	-	TRBJ2-3	CASSLDRTGNTDTQYF	TGTGCCAGCAGCTTAGATAGGACAGGGAACACAGATACGCAGTATTTT
TRBV7-6	-	once	TRBJ2-1	CASSPYPGQVNNEQFF	TGTGCCAGCAGCCCATACCCGGGACAAGTCAACAATGAGCAGTTCTTC
TRBV5-8	TRBD1	-	TRBJ2-2	CASSQQGIGELFF	TGTGCCAGCAGCCAACAGGGGATCGGGGAGCTGTTTTTT
TRBV25-1	TRBD1	-	TRBJ2-3	CASSGGTDTDTQYF	TGTGCCAGCAGTGGTGGGACAGACACAGATACGCAGTATTTT
TRBV19	-	-	TRBJ1-5	CASNLGQTNQPQHF	TGTGCCAGTAATCTAGGACAGACCAATCAGCCCCAGCATTTT
TRBV5-1	TRBD1	-	TRBJ1-1	CASSSGGGMNTEAFF	TGCGCCAGCAGCTCAGGGGGCGGCATGAACACTGAAGCTTTCTTT
TRBV5-1	-	-	TRBJ2-1	CASSLRTGGYYNEQFF	TGCGCCAGCAGCTTGAGAACAGGCGGTTACTACAATGAGCAGTTCTTC
TRBV25-1	-	-	TRBJ1-1	CASSEYGRGNTEAFF	TGTGCCAGCAGTGAATATGGCAGGGGGAACACTGAAGCTTTCTTT
TRBV7-8	-	-	TRBJ2-4	CASSLDNQGDIQYF	TGTGCCAGCAGCTTGGACAACCAGGGAGACATTCAGTACTTC
TRBV7-8	TRBD1	-	TRBJ1-1	CASSLVAGGGTEAFF	TGTGCCAGCAGCTTAGTGGCAGGGGGCGGCACTGAAGCTTTCTTT
TRBV11-1	TRBD2	-	TRBJ2-1	CASSFASGGLSEQFF	TGTGCCAGCAGCTTTGCTAGCGGGGGGCTAAGTGAGCAGTTCTTC
TRBV19	-	-	TRBJ1-1	CASSIGVTEAFF	TGTGCCAGTAGTATCGGGGTTACTGAAGCTTTCTTT
TRBV7-6	TRBD1	-	TRBJ1-2	CASSETGGDYGYTF	TGTGCCAGCAGCGAAACAGGGGGTGACTATGGCTACACCTTC
TRBV18	-	-	TRBJ1-1	CASSPSGEDTEAFF	TGTGCCAGCTCACCATCAGGGGAGGACACTGAAGCTTTCTTT
TRBV7-6	TRBD1	-	TRBJ2-4	CASSLGQGENIQYF	TGTGCCAGCAGCTTAGGACAGGGTGAGAACATTCAGTACTTC
TRBV7-8	-	once	TRBJ2-1	CASSLLNEQFF	TGTGCCAGCAGCTTATTGAATGAGCAGTTCTTC
TRBV5-5	-	-	TRBJ2-5	CASSLVWDDQETQYF	TGTGCCAGCAGCTTGGTTTGGGACGACCAAGAGACCCAGTACTTC